This T cell receptor (beta chain) was observed in a study of T cells in Graves' hyperthyroidism and ophthalmopathy. Overall study: Before treatment of any kind, peripheral blood was taken at initial diagnosis.

This CDR3 spans 14 amino acids. Trimming at V came to 7 bases and at J to 8 bases, leaving 13 bases not matched to a gene. Germline CDR1 LNHDA, CDR2 SQIVND (reference sequence). The source material, RNA transcripts, was used to amplify TCR beta CDR3 regions. In the first-round RT-PCR of the TCR CDR3, the HTBI primer set was used. TCRdb reanalysed the multiplex PCR reads using MiXCR and keeps one entry per CDR3 protein. Of just under 750,000 distinct CDR3 sequences in the sample, 30% to 40% were seen once. These patients, aged 18 to 65, had recently diagnosed hyperthyroidism lasting under 2 months. Reasons for excluding patients were uncontrolled infection, other autoimmune disease, pregnancy or lactation. Findings of the study overall: Blood also held most thyroid clonotypes expanded beyond 0.001.

This clonotype has a count of ten or more. Its antigen is as yet unknown. J is TRBJ1-2 and V is TRBV19, with TRBD1 matching 7 bases. The sample consisted of blood. The source of this sequence is a woman between 40 and 50 years old with Graves' hyperthyroidism. The CDR3 sequence is CASTAQGGTRGYTF. For the CDR3, the DNA is TGTGCCAGTACGGCTCAGGGGGGGACGAGAGGCTACACCTTC.